The T cell receptor beta chain under discussion was sequenced for a study of T cells in Graves' hyperthyroidism and ophthalmopathy. This clonotype was detected many times. Its antigen is unidentified. Study-level points and caveats: Separation of ophthalmopathy from stable hyperthyroidism was achieved by a 13 V-J model.

The CDR3 length is 14 residues. Trimming took off 2 bases at V and 2 bases at J, with 9 bases between the two ends. CDR1 is SGHTA and CDR2 is FQGNSA in the germline V gene. The study excluded patients with uncontrolled infection, other autoimmune disease, pregnancy or lactation. Amplified TCR beta CDR3 regions came from RNA transcripts. First-round RT-PCR targeting the TCR CDR3 was performed with the HTBI primer set. From the multiplex PCR reads, TCRdb called clonotypes with MiXCR, one entry per CDR3 protein. The sample lists about 360,000 distinct CDR3 sequences; roughly 13% were seen once. The sample consisted of blood. The receptor was isolated from a young woman with Graves' hyperthyroidism. The genes are TRBV7-2 and TRBJ1-1; maybe TRBD1 (6 bases). The CDR3 DNA reads as TGTGCCAGCAGCTTATCTGGGACAAACACTGAAGCTTTCTTT. It translates to CASSLSGTNTEAFF.